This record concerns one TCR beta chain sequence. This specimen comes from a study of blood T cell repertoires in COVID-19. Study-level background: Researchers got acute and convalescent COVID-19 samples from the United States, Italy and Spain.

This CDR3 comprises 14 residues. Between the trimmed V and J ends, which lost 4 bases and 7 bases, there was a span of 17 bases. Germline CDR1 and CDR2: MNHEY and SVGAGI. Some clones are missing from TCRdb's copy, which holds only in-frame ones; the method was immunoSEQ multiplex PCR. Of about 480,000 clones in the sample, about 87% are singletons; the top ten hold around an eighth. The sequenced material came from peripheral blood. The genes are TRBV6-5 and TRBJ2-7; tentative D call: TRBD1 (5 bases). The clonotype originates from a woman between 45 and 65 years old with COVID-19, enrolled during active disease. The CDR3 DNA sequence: TGTGCCAGCAGTTTATCCCCCGGGCAGGGAGAGCAGTACTTC. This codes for CASSLSPGQGEQYF.